Each of the 8 T cell receptor beta chains below was sequenced from the same sample in a study of metastatic and nonmetastatic thyroid tumors. With MiXCR, TCRdb reprocessed the PCR reads. The data contain 45,000 or so clones, less than 5% of them singletons. No treatment had been given to any patient before thyroid surgery. The sequencing sample was made of blood. These receptor sequences come from a female donor with papillary thyroid cancer or a benign thyroid nodule (not recorded which). Some clones in this sample may be carry-over from other donors' samples.

The chain employs TRBV27 and TRBJ2-3, with D perhaps TRBD1 (6 bases). The germline gives CDR1 MNHEY, CDR2 SMNVEV (reference sequence). The CDR3 runs 15 residues. The V and J ends lost 2 bases and 4 bases respectively, with 13 bases between them. CDR3 protein: CASSLNTGSPDTQYF. The CDR3 nucleotides are TGTGCCAGCAGTTTAAACACAGGGTCGCCAGATACGCAGTATTTT.

V and J are TRBV12-3 or TRBV12-4 and TRBJ1-2; 8 nucleotides agree with TRBD1. The CDR3 runs 17 residues. V was clipped by 0 bases and J by 7 bases; unmatched bases: 13. For the CDR3, the DNA is TGTGCCAGCAGTTTAGCTCCCTCTCCGACAGGGGTGTGTGGCTACACCTTC. Translated: CASSLAPSPTGVCGYTF.

By share, this clone ranks as medium-sized. The V gene is TRBV6-1, the J gene TRBJ2-2, with 8 nucleotides matching TRBD1. This CDR3 comprises 14 residues. The V gene's germline CDR1 is MNHNS and CDR2 SASEGT. Trimming removed 7 bases from V and 5 bases from J; junction bases left unmatched: 6. The CDR3 is CASKGQVDTGELFF. The CDR3 nucleotides are TGTGCCAGCAAGGGACAGGTTGATACCGGGGAGCTGTTTTTT.

The table lists this clone with a few counts. The rearrangement links TRBV10-2 to TRBJ1-2; D is unclear. The CDR3 has 15 amino acids. Trimming removed 4 bases from V and 0 bases from J, with 12 bases in between. The germline CDR1 and CDR2 sequences are WSHSY and SAAADI. The CDR3 here is CASSGWTQANYGYTF. The CDR3 DNA reads TGCGCCAGCAGTGGGTGGACCCAAGCTAACTATGGCTACACCTTC.

This clone turned up a few times. The rearrangement links TRBV6-2 or TRBV6-3 to TRBJ2-7, with TRBD1 matching over 7 bases. The CDR3 spans 13 residues. CDR1 is MNHEY, CDR2 SVGEGT, per germline. The V segment lost 5 bases and the J segment 3 bases; nucleotides outside the gene matches: 4. Here the CDR3 DNA reads TGTGCCAGCAGTGTTGGGACAGACTACGAGCAGTACGTC. Residues: CASSVGTDYEQYV.

This clone was seen a few times. The V and J genes are TRBV19 and TRBJ2-6, with 8 positions matching TRBD1. The CDR3 length is 18 residues. V shed 1 base, J shed 0 bases, and the junction held 5 bases outside the gene matches. Per germline, CDR1 LNHDA and CDR2 SQIVND (reference sequence). Here the CDR3 reads CASSIGDRHLSGANVLTF. The CDR3 DNA sequence: TGTGCCAGTAGTATAGGGGACAGGCATCTCTCTGGGGCCAACGTCCTGACTTTC.

As regards this clone: Just one base apart from a much larger clone, this may be a read error. This rearrangement joins TRBV2 to TRBJ2-1; D gene ambiguous. Germline V gives CDR1 SNHLY, CDR2 FYNNEI. The CDR3 spans 12 residues. The chain's CDR3 is CASSVDGNEQFF. The CDR3 DNA is TGTGCCAGCAGTGTTGATGGCAATGAGCAGTTCTTT.

This clone was seen ten or more times. CDR3 amino acids: CATIVGGENTEAFF. In DNA form, the CDR3 reads TGTGCCACCATCGTTGGGGGGGAGAACACTGAAGCTTTCTTT. The genes are TRBV24-1 and TRBJ1-1; D may be TRBD1 (5 bases). This CDR3 is built from 14 residues. Trimming removed 8 bases at V and 1 base at J, with 13 bases between. CDR1 is KGHDR and CDR2 is SFDVKD in the germline V gene.